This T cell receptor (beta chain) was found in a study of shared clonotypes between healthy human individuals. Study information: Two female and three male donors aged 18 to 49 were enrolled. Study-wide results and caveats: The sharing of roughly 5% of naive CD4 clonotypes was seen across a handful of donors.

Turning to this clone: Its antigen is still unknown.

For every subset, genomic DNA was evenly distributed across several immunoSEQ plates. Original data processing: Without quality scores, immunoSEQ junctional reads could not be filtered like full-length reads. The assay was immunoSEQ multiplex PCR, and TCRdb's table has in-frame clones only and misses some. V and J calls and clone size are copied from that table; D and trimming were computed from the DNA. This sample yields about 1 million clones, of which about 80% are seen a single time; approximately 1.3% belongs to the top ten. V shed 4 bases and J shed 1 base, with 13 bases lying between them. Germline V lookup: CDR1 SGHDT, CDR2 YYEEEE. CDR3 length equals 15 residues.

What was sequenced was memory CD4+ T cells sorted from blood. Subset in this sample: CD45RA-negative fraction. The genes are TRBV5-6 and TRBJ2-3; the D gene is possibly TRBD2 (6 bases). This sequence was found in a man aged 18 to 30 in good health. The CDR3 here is CASSPGTGGTDTQYF. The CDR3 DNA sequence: TGTGCCAGCAGCCCGGGGACGGGGGGCACAGATACGCAGTATTTT.